These 20 T cell receptor beta chains originate from one sample sequenced in a study of T cell changes during pregnancy in multiple sclerosis. The protocol was immunoSEQ multiplex PCR, while the TCRdb copy is restricted to in-frame clones and leaves out a portion. The profile shows around 56,000 clones, approximately 90% of them singletons. The sequenced sample was peripheral blood, obtained in the third trimester of pregnancy. The receptor source for this set is a female donor in good health, enrolled as a control in a pregnancy study.

The chain links TRBV4-1 to TRBJ1-2; TRBD1 might be the D (5 bases). The CDR3 contains 16 residues. Trimming pared 2 bases from V and 1 base from J, leaving 14 bases between. Germline-derived CDR1 and CDR2 are MGHRA and YSYEKL. This CDR3 is CASSQIRGNLNYGYTF. In nucleotides, the CDR3 is TGCGCCAGCAGCCAAATACGGGGGAACCTTAACTATGGCTACACCTTC.

CDR3 loop: CASSLRRENTEAFF. The CDR3 region has the DNA TGTGCCAGCAGCTTACGACGGGAGAACACTGAAGCTTTCTTT. This chain joins TRBV7-8 and TRBJ1-1, with D hard to call. V lost 2 bases to trimming and J lost 1 base, with 8 bases between them. Per the germline V gene, CDR1 is SGHVS and CDR2 is FQNEAQ. This CDR3 has 14 residues.

The CDR3 protein is CASSLETGTRNTEAFF. CDR3 nucleotides: TGTGCCAGCAGCTTGGAGACCGGGACACGGAACACTGAAGCTTTCTTT. This chain joins TRBV7-8 and TRBJ1-1, with D possibly matching TRBD1 (6 bases). The CDR3 totals 16 residues. The germline CDR1 and CDR2 sequences are SGHVS and FQNEAQ. V lost 3 bases and J 1 base, leaving 15 bases between the germline ends.

The chain carries TRBV7-2 and TRBJ2-1; maybe TRBD2 (6 bases). The V gene's germline CDR1 is SGHTA and CDR2 FQGNSA. There are 15 residues in the CDR3. V was clipped by 1 base and J by 13 bases, with 20 bases between them. CDR3 region: CASSLGQGGGSLQFF. As DNA, the CDR3 is TGTGCCAGCAGCTTAGGGCAGGGAGGAGGGTCTTTACAGTTCTTC.

This clone was observed once. J is TRBJ2-2 and V is TRBV7-9; TRBD2 aligns across 8 bases. Trimming removed 4 bases from V and 5 bases from J; junction bases left unmatched: 6. The CDR3 spans 15 residues. From germline, CDR1 is SEHNR and CDR2 FQNEAQ (reference sequence). The CDR3 reads CASSSGTSLTGELFF. CDR3 DNA sequence: TGTGCCAGCAGCTCTGGGACTAGTTTGACCGGGGAGCTGTTTTTT.

This chain joins TRBV7-8 and TRBJ1-2; D might be TRBD1 (5 bases). CDR1 is SGHVS, CDR2 FQNEAQ, per germline. This CDR3 comprises 14 residues. V lost 4 bases to trimming and J lost 5 bases, with 14 bases between them. The DNA of the CDR3 is TGTGCCAGCAGCTCCGCCTCGGGGGTATATGGCTACACCTTC. Its protein is CASSSASGVYGYTF.

The rearrangement uses TRBV27 and TRBJ2-2, with 11 bases identical to TRBD2. Germline trimming cut 5 bases from V and 5 bases from J; bases unmatched to any gene: 7. CDR1 and CDR2 (germline): MNHEY, SMNVEV (reference sequence). The CDR3 is 16 residues long. CDR3: CASSPVGLAGTGELFF. The DNA of the CDR3 is TGTGCCAGCAGTCCAGTCGGACTAGCGGGTACCGGGGAGCTGTTTTTT.

The rearrangement joins TRBV5-6 to TRBJ1-4; no reliable D call. Trimming left V 3 bases short and J 8 bases short, with 14 bases between. The germline V gene encodes CDR1 SGHDT and CDR2 YYEEEE. The CDR3 totals 14 residues. The CDR3 here is CASSSLNAGEKLFF. The DNA for the CDR3 is TGTGCCAGCAGCTCCCTTAATGCTGGCGAAAAACTGTTTTTT.

The rearrangement uses TRBV9 and TRBJ1-2, with 12 bases fitting TRBD1. Germline CDR1 is SGDLS and CDR2 is YYNGEE. V trimming: 2 bases; J trimming: 4 bases; junction bases outside the gene matches: 3. This CDR3 region has 15 residues. CDR3 loop: CASSVGTGGSYGYTF. The CDR3 nucleotides are TGTGCCAGCAGCGTTGGGACAGGGGGCAGCTATGGCTACACCTTC.

V is TRBV2 and J is TRBJ2-1, with 10 bases that match TRBD2. Trimming cost V 7 bases and J 7 bases; bases outside gene matches: 4. The CDR3 consists of 13 residues. Germline V gene data show CDR1 as SNHLY and CDR2 as FYNNEI. The chain's CDR3 is CASKGLAWNEQFF. The DNA for the CDR3 is TGTGCCAGCAAGGGACTAGCGTGGAATGAGCAGTTCTTC. The whole variable domain, filled in from reference TRBV2 and TRBJ2-1, reads EPEVTQTPSHQVTQMGQEVILRCVPISNHLYFYWYRQILGQKVEFLVSFYNNEISEKSEIFDDQFSVERPDGSNFTLKIRSTKLEDSAMYFCASKGLAWNEQFFGPGTRLTVL.

This clone appeared a few times. The rearrangement links TRBV5-8 to TRBJ2-7, with unresolved D. CDR1 SGHTS and CDR2 YDEGEE come from the germline V gene. V was pared by 1 base and J by 5 bases, with 7 bases between. This CDR3 region has 12 residues. The CDR3 loop reads CASSLLYNEQYF. For the CDR3, the DNA is TGTGCCAGCAGCTTGCTTTACAACGAGCAGTACTTC.

The gene calls are TRBV29-1 and TRBJ1-5, with D maybe TRBD1 (5 bases). CDR1 and CDR2 from the germline V gene are SQVTM and ANQGSEA. V lost 8 bases to trimming and J lost 3 bases, with 17 bases between them. CDR3 length: 14 residues. CDR3 nucleotides: TGCAGCCCTGGGGAGGGGCAGAACAATCAGCCCCAGCATTTT. Amino acids: CSPGEGQNNQPQHF.

The rearrangement links TRBV5-1 to TRBJ2-7; possibly TRBD1 for D (5 bases). CDR1 is SGHRS and CDR2 is YFSETQ in the germline V gene. The V end lost 1 base, the J end lost 2 bases, and 10 bases lay between the germline ends. The CDR3 is 14 amino acids. The DNA for the CDR3 is TGCGCCAGCAGCTTGAGGGGTTTAACCTACGAGCAGTACTTC. Its translation: CASSLRGLTYEQYF.

The chain joins TRBV6-5 to TRBJ1-4, with D maybe TRBD1 (6 bases). This CDR3 spans 13 amino acids. V was clipped by 5 bases and J by 4 bases, with 8 bases between them. Germline V gene data show CDR1 as MNHEY and CDR2 as SVGAGI. CDR3 nucleotide sequence: TGTGCCAGCAGTCAGGACAGTAATGAAAAACTGTTTTTT. Its translation is CASSQDSNEKLFF.

This chain connects TRBV11-2 to TRBJ1-5, with 8 bases fitting TRBD1. This CDR3 is built from 15 residues. Germline V gene data show CDR1 as SGHAT and CDR2 as FQNNGV. After removal of 5 bases from V and 3 bases from J, the junction contained 6 bases not matched to a gene. CDR3 sequence: CASSLGTGNNQPQHF. Written as DNA, the CDR3 is TGTGCCAGCAGCCTCGGGACAGGTAACAATCAGCCCCAGCATTTT.

This chain uses TRBV7-9 with TRBJ2-3; 10 bases map to TRBD2. The CDR3 length is 15 residues. Germline V gives CDR1 SEHNR, CDR2 FQNEAQ (reference sequence). J lost 1 base, V lost 3 bases, and 1 base had no gene match. The CDR3 coding sequence is TGTGCCAGCAGCTTCCTAGCGGGGGGCACAGATACGCAGTATTTT. This codes for CASSFLAGGTDTQYF.

The chain recombines TRBV7-9 with TRBJ1-1; D remains ambiguous. The germline V and J ends were trimmed by 7 bases and 3 bases, with 21 bases remaining between them. Germline loops: CDR1 SEHNR, CDR2 FQNEAQ (reference sequence). The CDR3 sequence is 16 residues long. The CDR3 is CASNKRTFGHYTEAFF. The CDR3 bases are TGTGCCAGCAACAAACGAACCTTTGGCCATTACACTGAAGCTTTCTTT.

This clone was seen a few times. This chain connects TRBV12-5 to TRBJ2-1; possible D gene TRBD2, 6 bases. The length of the CDR3 is 14 residues. The germline V gene encodes CDR1 LGHNT and CDR2 FRNRAP. Trimming left V 2 bases short and J 5 bases short, with 10 bases between. The CDR3, as DNA: TGTGCTAGTGGTTTGTCCCCGGGGGACAATGAGCAGTTCTTC. Its protein product is CASGLSPGDNEQFF.

The chain couples TRBV7-9 to TRBJ1-2; D remains unclear. Trimming removed 6 bases from V and 0 bases from J, with 8 bases in between. Looked up from germline, CDR1 is SEHNR and CDR2 is FQNEAQ (reference sequence). The CDR3 is 13 residues long. The CDR3 sequence: CASSPNSNYGYTF. The CDR3 coding sequence is TGTGCCAGCAGTCCCAACTCTAACTATGGCTACACCTTC.

This sequence joins TRBV7-3 and TRBJ1-1; 9 bases align to TRBD1. In germline, CDR1 is SGHTA, CDR2 FQGTGA. CDR3 length: 14 amino acids. Unmatched junction bases numbered 6, after V lost 5 bases and J lost 5 bases. This CDR3 reads CASSLQGARTEAFF. DNA of the CDR3: TGTGCCAGCAGCCTACAGGGGGCGCGGACTGAAGCTTTCTTT.